Given below is one TCR beta chain in context. Its antigen is still unknown. Each donor was nominally healthy when sampled (though unrecorded immune exposures were likely). This sample was taken from a study of cytomegalovirus exposure and HLA in healthy donors. Study-wide points: Among TCR sequences, most were rare, though some public TCRs appeared in many donors.

A multiplex PCR was run with 60 Vbeta primers and 13 Jbeta primers. Generated by immunoSEQ multiplex PCR, the TCRdb table keeps only in-frame clones and is missing some. The sample has 90,000 to 130,000 clones; roughly 73% are singletons. The TCR comes from a woman in her thirties in good health and CMV-seronegative. The sequencing input was PBMCs.

The CDR3 coding sequence is TGTGCCAGCTCCCCAACCGGAGGAGATGGCTACACCTTC. Its protein is CASSPTGGDGYTF. This chain connects TRBV18 to TRBJ1-2; no definite D call. V was clipped by 6 bases and J by 6 bases, with 14 bases between them. In germline, CDR1 is KGHSH, CDR2 LQKENI. The length of the CDR3 is 13 residues.